This TCR beta chain emerged from a study of blood T cell repertoires in COVID-19. In the study overall: Whether acute or convalescent, the COVID-19 samples came from the United States, Italy and Spain. The cDNA or gDNA used as material had been derived from T cells, B-cell-depleted T cells, or PBMCs.

CDR3 length equals 15 residues. CDR1 and CDR2 from the germline V gene are KGHDR and SFDVKD. The J segment lost 2 bases and the V segment lost 4 bases, leaving 5 bases of the junction unmatched. Using immunoSEQ multiplex PCR, the repertoire was profiled, and TCRdb retains in-frame clones only, with some absent. The data hold some 14,000 clones, with more than 70% observed a single time. The sequenced material came from peripheral blood. The TCR sequence derives from a human donor in a cohort sampled during active COVID-19. The rearrangement uses TRBV24-1 and TRBJ2-7, with TRBD1 identical over 9 bases. This CDR3 is CATSDPGTGTYEQYF. CDR3 sequence (DNA): TGTGCCACCAGTGACCCCGGGACAGGGACCTACGAGCAGTACTTC.